The 16 T cell receptor beta chains below all came from one sample that was sequenced in a study of T cell responses to AZD1222 COVID-19 vaccine. Produced via immunoSEQ multiplex PCR; TCRdb's table is partial and in-frame only. The sample lists 100,000 to 150,000 clones; more than 80% were seen once. The sequenced sample was peripheral blood, obtained on day 0 of AZD1222 vaccination. Every receptor here comes from an adult in good health.

This clone was seen more than once but under ten times. The CDR3 spells CASRTKDSDKPMNTEAFF. Here the CDR3 DNA reads TGTGCCAGTAGGACTAAGGACAGTGATAAACCAATGAACACTGAAGCTTTCTTT. The chain recombines TRBV19 with TRBJ1-1, with D perhaps matching TRBD1 (6 bases). Germline assignment: CDR1 LNHDA and CDR2 SQIVND (reference sequence). The ends were cut back, 6 bases at V and 0 bases at J, with 23 bases in the middle. The CDR3 is 18 residues long.

The V call is TRBV29-1, the J call TRBJ2-7; possible D gene TRBD2, 6 bases. This CDR3 contains 13 residues. CDR1 is SQVTM, CDR2 ANQGSEA, per germline. The V gene lost 3 bases and the J gene lost 1 base, with 10 bases spanning the gap. Here the CDR3 reads CSVDAGTSYEQYF. As DNA, the CDR3 is TGCAGCGTTGATGCGGGGACTTCCTACGAGCAGTACTTC.

This clone showed up just a few times. This chain joins TRBV2 and TRBJ1-5, with 11 bases aligning to TRBD1. Trimming took 6 bases from V and 9 from J; bases not matched to a gene: 4. The CDR3 has 13 residues. Germline CDR1 is SNHLY and CDR2 is FYNNEI. The CDR3 region is CASSGTGGMPQHF. In nucleotides, the CDR3 is TGTGCCAGCAGCGGGACAGGGGGGATGCCCCAGCATTTT.

The chain has TRBV4-3 and TRBJ2-3; 7 bases agree with TRBD2. Germline CDR1 LGHNA, CDR2 YSLEER. The CDR3 covers 18 residues. The V gene end was trimmed by 0 bases and the J gene end by 0 bases; junction bases not matched to a gene: 9. Here the CDR3 DNA reads TGCGCCAGCAGCCAAGAGGTGGGGGGAGGGCCGAGCACAGATACGCAGTATTTT. Its translation is CASSQEVGGGPSTDTQYF.

The CDR3 region has the DNA TGTGCCAGCAGTTTAAAGACAGGACAGGTGAACACTGAAGCTTTCTTT. Protein: CASSLKTGQVNTEAFF. The V call is TRBV28, the J call TRBJ1-1; the match to TRBD1 covers 7 bases. The CDR3 extends over 16 amino acids. Germline V lookup: CDR1 MDHEN, CDR2 SYDVKM. V lost 2 bases and J lost 0; bases outside the gene matches: 6.

The chain is built from TRBV24-1 and TRBJ2-3; maybe TRBD1 (5 bases). Trimming stripped 4 bases from V and 3 bases from J, with 13 bases between. This CDR3 contains 15 residues. The germline gives CDR1 KGHDR, CDR2 SFDVKD. This chain's CDR3 is CATSEMPGKTDTQYF. The CDR3 nucleotides are TGTGCCACCAGTGAGATGCCAGGGAAAACAGATACGCAGTATTTT.

The V gene is TRBV10-2, the J gene TRBJ2-1, with 15 bases aligning to TRBD2. There are 16 residues in the CDR3. V dropped 2 bases and J dropped 8; count of bases not matched to a gene: 4. The germline gives CDR1 WSHSY, CDR2 SAAADI. DNA for the CDR3: TGCGCCAGCAGTGAGGGGGGACTAGCGGGAGGCGATGAGCAGTTCTTC. It yields the protein CASSEGGLAGGDEQFF.

The V and J genes are TRBV3-1 (or the pseudogene TRBV3-2) and TRBJ2-7, with D perhaps TRBD1 or TRBD2 (5 bases each). The CDR3 runs to 13 residues. Germline V gene data show CDR1 as LGHDT and CDR2 as YNNKEL (reference sequence). The V end lost 6 bases, the J end lost 4 bases, and 13 bases lay between the germline ends. The CDR3 reads CASRGDGNYEQYF. The DNA of the CDR3 is TGTGCCAGCAGAGGGGACGGGAATTACGAGCAGTACTTC.

V is TRBV2 and J is TRBJ1-2; 10 nucleotides agree with TRBD1. Germline values: CDR1 SNHLY, CDR2 FYNNEI. The V segment lost 1 base and the J segment 5 bases; nucleotides outside the gene matches: 1. The CDR3 spans 14 residues. This CDR3 is CASSEGQGAYGYTF. The CDR3 DNA reads as TGTGCCAGCAGTGAAGGACAGGGGGCATATGGCTACACCTTC.

This rearrangement joins TRBV11-3 to TRBJ2-1; 12 nucleotides align to TRBD2. Per germline, CDR1 SGHNT and CDR2 YENEEA. V gave up 4 bases and J gave up 7 bases; unmatched junction bases: 8. The CDR3 runs to 16 residues. For the CDR3, the DNA is TGTGCCAGCAGCTCCCGACTAGCGGGAGAACGGAATGAGCAGTTCTTC. This encodes CASSSRLAGERNEQFF.

This chain joins TRBV7-9 and TRBJ2-7; TRBD1 matches at 7 bases. From germline, CDR1 is SEHNR and CDR2 FQNEAQ (reference sequence). The CDR3 runs 14 residues. V was pared by 7 bases and J by 0 bases, with 6 bases of the junction left unmatched. CDR3 sequence (DNA): TGTGCCAGCACCTCGGGACAGCCCTCCTACGAGCAGTACTTC. Amino acids: CASTSGQPSYEQYF.

Of note for this clone: A much bigger clone sits one base away, suggesting this may be a read error. This sample includes further DNA sequences coding for the same CDR3. This rearrangement joins TRBV6-4 to TRBJ2-1; 7 bases fit TRBD2. This CDR3 has 16 residues. In germline, CDR1 is MRHNA, CDR2 SNTAGT. CDR3 nucleotides: TGTGCCAGCAGCGACTCGGGGGGAGTAACCTACAATGAGCAGTTCTTC. Translated, it gives CASSDSGGVTYNEQFF.

The V call is TRBV12-3 or TRBV12-4, the J call TRBJ2-3, with D uncertain. This CDR3 contains 13 residues. Trimming left V 5 bases short and J 1 base short, with 7 bases between. Written as DNA, the CDR3 is TGTGCCAGCAGTGGGGTGGGCACAGATACGCAGTATTTT. The encoded protein is CASSGVGTDTQYF.

V usage is TRBV27 and J usage is TRBJ1-1; D is possibly TRBD1 (5 bases). Germline lookup yields CDR1 MNHEY and CDR2 SMNVEV (reference sequence). CDR3 length: 12 residues. Deletions cut 3 bases from V and 7 bases from J, with 9 bases between. The CDR3 coding sequence is TGTGCCAGCAGTTTTGGGGGACGTGAAGCTTTCTTT. This translates into CASSFGGREAFF.

The chain joins TRBV10-3 to TRBJ1-1, with 9 bases matching TRBD1. CDR3 length: 14 amino acids. The V and J ends lost 4 bases and 3 bases, in that order; junction bases with no gene match: 3. Germline V gene lookup returns CDR1 ENHRY and CDR2 SYGVKD. The CDR3 reads CAISVGQGYTEAFF. The CDR3 coding sequence is TGTGCCATCAGTGTAGGACAGGGGTACACTGAAGCTTTCTTT.

This clone was counted once. The CDR3 nucleotides read TGCGCCAGCAGTGAGTCGTTAGCGGGAGGTTCCGAGCAGTACTTC. Translation: CASSESLAGGSEQYF. V and J are TRBV10-1 and TRBJ2-7, with 10 bases fitting TRBD2. In germline, CDR1 is WNHNN, CDR2 SYGVQD (reference sequence). CDR3 length: 15 residues. The J segment lost 6 bases and the V segment lost 0 bases, leaving 5 bases of the junction unmatched.